The 12 T cell receptor beta chains given below trace back to one sample, sequenced in a study of T cell responses to AZD1222 COVID-19 vaccine. Using immunoSEQ multiplex PCR, the repertoire was profiled, and TCRdb retains in-frame clones only, with some absent. The sample has just under 150,000 clones, around 83% seen once. Specimen: peripheral blood, collected 28 days after the second AZD1222 dose. Receptors were obtained from an adult who received the AZD1222 COVID-19 vaccine.

The chain has TRBV6-5 and TRBJ2-3; TRBD1 aligns across 8 bases. V shed 11 bases and J 4 bases; nucleotides not matched to a gene: 5. The CDR3 is made up of 12 amino acids. The germline V gene has CDR1 MNHEY and CDR2 SVGAGI. The CDR3, as DNA: TGTGCCGGACAGGGATCGGCAGATACGCAGTATTTT. It specifies CAGQGSADTQYF.

V and J are TRBV9 and TRBJ2-1, with TRBD1 matching 9 bases. CDR1 and CDR2 from the germline V gene are SGDLS and YYNGEE. There are 16 residues in the CDR3. The trim removed 0 bases at V and 9 bases at J, leaving 10 bases unmatched. CDR3 residues: CASSVGDRDSWGEQFF. CDR3 sequence (DNA): TGTGCCAGCAGCGTAGGGGACAGGGACTCTTGGGGTGAGCAGTTCTTC. Supplemented by reference TRBV9 and TRBJ2-1, the full variable domain reads DSGVTQTPKHLITATGQRVTLRCSPRSGDLSVYWYQQSLDQGLQFLIQYYNGEERAKGNILERFSAQQFPDLHSELNLSSLELGDSALYFCASSVGDRDSWGEQFFGPGTRLTVL.

This clone was recorded once. V gene TRBV19 combines with J gene TRBJ1-5; D might be TRBD1 (6 bases). The V gene lost 1 base and the J gene lost 7 bases, with 14 bases spanning the gap. CDR1 is LNHDA, CDR2 SQIVND, per germline (reference sequence). The CDR3 has 15 amino acids. CDR3 protein: CASSIVGTLRQPQHF. The CDR3 DNA sequence: TGTGCCAGTAGTATAGTGGGGACACTTCGGCAGCCCCAGCATTTT. Filled out from reference TRBV19 and TRBJ1-5, the complete variable domain reads DGGITQSPKYLFRKEGQNVTLSCEQNLNHDAMYWYRQDPGQGLRLIYYSQIVNDFQKGDIAEGYSVSREKKESFPLTVTSAQKNPTAFYLCASSIVGTLRQPQHFGDGTRLSIL.

The V and J genes are TRBV5-1 and TRBJ2-2; 8 bases are shared with TRBD1. This CDR3 contains 16 residues. The germline V gene has CDR1 SGHRS and CDR2 YFSETQ. Trimming cost V 4 bases and J 2 bases; bases outside gene matches: 7. For the CDR3, the DNA is TGCGCCAGCAGCGGGCCGGGACAGGACAACACCGGGGAGCTGTTTTTT. This codes for CASSGPGQDNTGELFF.

The chain is built from TRBV5-4 and TRBJ1-2, with TRBD1 as a possible D gene (5 bases). The V end lost 2 bases, the J end lost 6 bases, and 8 bases lay between the germline ends. The CDR3 has 12 residues. Germline-derived CDR1 and CDR2 are SGHNT and YYREEE (reference sequence). The CDR3: CASSLLQDGYTF. CDR3 bases: TGTGCCAGCAGCTTATTACAGGATGGCTACACCTTC.

This clone showed up just a few times. This chain links TRBV25-1 with TRBJ2-1; D not resolved. V lost 3 bases, J lost 4 bases, and 1 base lay in between. CDR1 is MGHDK, CDR2 SYGVNS, per germline. The CDR3 totals 11 residues. The CDR3 sequence is CASSDYNEQFF. DNA of the CDR3: TGTGCCAGCAGTGATTACAATGAGCAGTTCTTC.

The genes are TRBV30 and TRBJ1-6; D might be TRBD1 (5 bases). With 0 bases removed from V and 7 bases from J, the gap between germline ends came to 10 bases. CDR1 and CDR2 (germline): GTSNPN, SVGIG (reference sequence). The CDR3 is made up of 14 amino acids. The CDR3 here is CAWSVIRDNSPLHF. CDR3 coding DNA: TGTGCCTGGAGTGTAATCAGGGACAATTCACCCCTCCACTTT.

A note on this clone: Germline is not matched at one junction end, which may reflect a read error. The V and J genes are TRBV6-1 and TRBJ1-2; 7 nucleotides align to TRBD1. The CDR3 covers 13 residues. CDR1 is MNHNS, CDR2 SASEGT, per germline. Here the CDR3 reads CASSEGSRGRVAF. CDR3 in DNA: TGTGCCAGCAGTGAAGGTTCCAGGGGGAGGGTGGCCTTC.

The chain joins TRBV9 to TRBJ2-7; possibly TRBD1 for D (7 bases). The germline V and J ends were trimmed by 2 bases and 3 bases, with 15 bases remaining between them. The CDR3 loop spans 15 amino acids. Looked up from germline, CDR1 is SGDLS and CDR2 is YYNGEE. The CDR3 sequence: CASSVRPGGSYEQYF. DNA of the CDR3: TGTGCCAGCAGCGTTCGCCCAGGGGGGAGCTACGAGCAGTACTTC.

V is TRBV4-1 and J is TRBJ1-1; D unresolved. Germline CDR1 and CDR2: MGHRA and YSYEKL. V dropped 5 bases and J dropped 5 bases, with 15 bases sitting between them. The CDR3 has 14 residues. The CDR3 protein is CASSIIGPRTEAFF. The CDR3 nucleotides read TGCGCCAGCAGCATAATTGGACCAAGGACTGAAGCTTTCTTT.

This clone was detected only once. This chain connects TRBV4-1 to TRBJ1-4; perhaps TRBD1 as D (6 bases). V lost 4 bases and J lost 1, with 13 bases in between. Germline loops: CDR1 MGHRA, CDR2 YSYEKL. The CDR3 totals 16 residues. The CDR3 loop is CASSPREGVTNEKLFF. In DNA, the CDR3 is TGCGCCAGCAGCCCCCGGGAGGGGGTAACTAATGAAAAACTGTTTTTT.

The chain couples TRBV5-1 to TRBJ1-3; the match to TRBD1 covers 10 bases. This CDR3 is 14 amino acids long. V shed 4 bases, J shed 8 bases, and the junction held 6 bases outside the gene matches. Germline V gene data show CDR1 as SGHRS and CDR2 as YFSETQ. CDR3 bases: TGCGCCAGCAGCGAGACAGGGGGCGCGTACACCATATATTTT. It specifies CASSETGGAYTIYF.